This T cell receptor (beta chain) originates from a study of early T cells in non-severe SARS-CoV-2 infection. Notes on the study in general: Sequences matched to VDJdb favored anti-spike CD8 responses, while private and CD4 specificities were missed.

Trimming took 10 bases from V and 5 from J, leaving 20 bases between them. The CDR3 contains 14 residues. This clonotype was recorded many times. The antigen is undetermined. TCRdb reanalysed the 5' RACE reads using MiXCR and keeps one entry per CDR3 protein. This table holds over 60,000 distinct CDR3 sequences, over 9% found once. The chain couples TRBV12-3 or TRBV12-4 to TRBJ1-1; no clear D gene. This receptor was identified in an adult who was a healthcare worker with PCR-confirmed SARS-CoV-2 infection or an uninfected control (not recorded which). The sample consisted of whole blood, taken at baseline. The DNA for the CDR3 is TGTGCCACCTTCACCAGTGCCCCGAGGACTGAAGCTTTCTTT. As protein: CATFTSAPRTEAFF.